This TCR beta chain was obtained from a study of cytomegalovirus exposure and HLA in healthy donors. The CDR3 runs to 17 residues. CDR1 is SEHNR and CDR2 is FQNEAQ in the germline V gene (reference sequence). V shed 4 bases and J 5 bases; nucleotides not matched to a gene: 12. Whole-study findings and limits: The study flagged approximately 180 TCR beta chains as cytomegalovirus-associated. Presence/absence comparisons presumed near-even sequencing depth among donors. Upon later analysis, HLA-associated TCR beta chains proved more clonally expanded than other, equally common chains.

For this clone: The antigen remains unidentified.

The study ran its PCR with 60 Vbeta and 13 Jbeta primers. Per the original data handling: Roughly 11 million of the approximately 80 million unique TCR beta chains counted in a later analysis were shared. Only in-frame clones appear in the TCRdb table, and some are missing; sequencing was by immunoSEQ multiplex PCR. V and J calls plus clone size are reproduced from that table; the DNA served to infer D and trimming. The sample gives 60,000 to 65,000 clones, approximately 82% of which show up once; 20% to 25% is in the top ten. The sequence was collected from a woman in her forties in good health and CMV-seropositive. Sequenced material: PBMCs. The chain couples TRBV7-9 to TRBJ2-4, with 9 bases that match TRBD2. The CDR3 DNA sequence: TGTGCCAGCAGCTCCTTCAGGACGGCGGGGGGGCAAAACATTCAGTACTTC. Protein: CASSSFRTAGGQNIQYF.